Ten or more counts support the clone carrying this T cell receptor beta chain. What it binds is unknown. This sample is part of a study of type 1 and type 2 diabetes patients. Study-level background: Magnetic bead positive selection isolated CD4+ or CD8+ T cells from PBMCs. Findings and limits, study-wide: Type 2 diabetes patients had few highly-expanded CD4+ clones, median one.

PCR was run on genomic DNA. Multiplex PCR with 30 forward and 13 reverse primers amplified the TCR beta CDR3. From the multiplex PCR reads, TCRdb called clonotypes with MiXCR, one entry per CDR3 protein. The table has fewer than 350,000 distinct CDR3 sequences, 45% to 60% seen once; the top ten hold approximately 13%. Trimming took off 5 bases at V and 1 base at J, with 14 bases between the two ends. Germline assignment: CDR1 LNHDA and CDR2 SQIVND (reference sequence). The length of the CDR3 is 15 residues. Diabetic patients met standard criteria for type 1 or type 2 diabetes. No donor had another autoimmune disease or recent infection within four weeks.

The chain carries TRBV19 and TRBJ1-1; a possible D gene is TRBD1 (5 bases). This clonotype originated in a man in his late teens or twenties with type 2 diabetes. The sequencing sample was made of peripheral blood mononuclear cells (PBMCs). CDR3 protein: CASSALSQGNTEAFF. In DNA, the CDR3 is TGTGCCAGTAGTGCCTTATCGCAGGGGAACACTGAAGCTTTCTTT.